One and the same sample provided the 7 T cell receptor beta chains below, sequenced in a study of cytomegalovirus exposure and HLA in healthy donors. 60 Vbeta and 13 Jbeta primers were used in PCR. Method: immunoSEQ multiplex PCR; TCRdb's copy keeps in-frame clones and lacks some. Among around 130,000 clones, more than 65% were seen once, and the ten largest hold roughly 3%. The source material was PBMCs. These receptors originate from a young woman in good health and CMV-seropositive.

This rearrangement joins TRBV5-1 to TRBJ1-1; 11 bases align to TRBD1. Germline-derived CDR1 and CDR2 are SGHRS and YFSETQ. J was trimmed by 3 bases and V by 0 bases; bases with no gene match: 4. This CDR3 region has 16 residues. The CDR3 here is CASSLGGTGGHTEAFF. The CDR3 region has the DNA TGCGCCAGCAGCTTGGGGGGGACAGGGGGGCACACTGAAGCTTTCTTT.

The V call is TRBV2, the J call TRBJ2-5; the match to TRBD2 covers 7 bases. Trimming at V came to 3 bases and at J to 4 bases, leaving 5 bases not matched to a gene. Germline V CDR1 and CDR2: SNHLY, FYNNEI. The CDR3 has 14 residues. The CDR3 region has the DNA TGTGCCAGCAGTGACCCGACTAGCCTAGAGACCCAGTACTTC. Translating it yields CASSDPTSLETQYF.

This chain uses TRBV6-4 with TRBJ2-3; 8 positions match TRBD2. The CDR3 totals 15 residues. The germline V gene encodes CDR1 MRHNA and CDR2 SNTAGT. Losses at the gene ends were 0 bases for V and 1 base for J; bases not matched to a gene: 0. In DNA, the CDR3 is TGTGCCAGCAGTGACTCGCGGGGGGGCACAGATACGCAGTATTTT. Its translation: CASSDSRGGTDTQYF.

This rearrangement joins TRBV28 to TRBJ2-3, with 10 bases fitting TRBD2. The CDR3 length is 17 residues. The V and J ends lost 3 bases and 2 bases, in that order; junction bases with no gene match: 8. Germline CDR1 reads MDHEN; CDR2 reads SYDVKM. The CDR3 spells CASSFSGTSDLTDTQYF. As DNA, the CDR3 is TGTGCCAGCAGTTTTAGTGGGACTAGCGACCTCACAGATACGCAGTATTTT.

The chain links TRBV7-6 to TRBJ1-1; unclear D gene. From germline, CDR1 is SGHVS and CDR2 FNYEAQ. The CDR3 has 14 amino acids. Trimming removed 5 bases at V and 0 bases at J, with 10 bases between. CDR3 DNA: TGTGCCAGCAGCCGCTGGTCGGTGAACACTGAAGCTTTCTTT. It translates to CASSRWSVNTEAFF.

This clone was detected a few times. CDR3 nucleotide sequence: TGTGCCAGCAGCCGACAGGGGAGGGACTCACCCCTCCACTTT. Its translation is CASSRQGRDSPLHF. The J gene is TRBJ1-6, the V gene TRBV6-6; 8 bases line up with TRBD1. Germline V CDR1 and CDR2: MNHNY, SVGAGI (reference sequence). The CDR3 covers 14 residues. V was pared by 6 bases and J by 10 bases, with 8 bases of the junction left unmatched.

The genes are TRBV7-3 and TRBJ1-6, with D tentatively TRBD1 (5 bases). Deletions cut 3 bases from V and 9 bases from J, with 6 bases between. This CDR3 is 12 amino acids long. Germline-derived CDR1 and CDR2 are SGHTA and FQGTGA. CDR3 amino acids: CASSFGGSPLHF. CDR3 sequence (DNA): TGTGCCAGCAGCTTCGGGGGTTCACCCCTCCACTTT.